The rows below give T cell receptor beta chains drawn from one sample of a study of Ad26.COV2.S vaccination and SARS-CoV-2 variants. The table came from immunoSEQ multiplex PCR; TCRdb's copy has only in-frame clones and leaves some out. The table lists about 320,000 clones, over 80% of them singletons. The sample in question was peripheral blood, obtained in a trial of Ad26.COV2.S vaccine versus placebo. These receptors were obtained from a person aged 18-65 years who received the Ad26.COV2.S COVID-19 vaccine or a placebo. Both conserved end residues are part of each CDR3. The order of the fields is CDR3 length, clone size, D gene, J gene, V gene, CDR3 DNA, CDR3 protein. The D gene is left open where the match is weak. Only part of the rows carry a size: once, few, many, or a class if the clone is expanded.

CDR3 length: 15
clone size: NA
D gene: NA
J gene: TRBJ2-1
V gene: TRBV5-6
CDR3 DNA: TGTGCCAGCAGCCTAGGAGGGGGCTCCTACAATGAGCAGTTCTTC
CDR3 protein: CASSLGGGSYNEQFF

CDR3 length: 11
clone size: NA
D gene: NA
J gene: TRBJ2-7
V gene: TRBV6-1
CDR3 DNA: TGTGCCAGCAGTGATATGAAGAGCCAGTACTTC
CDR3 protein: CASSDMKSQYF

CDR3 length: 13
clone size: once
D gene: NA
J gene: TRBJ2-3
V gene: TRBV30
CDR3 DNA: TGTGCCTGGAGTGTAGTGCGGCCCGGTACGCAGTATTTT
CDR3 protein: CAWSVVRPGTQYF

CDR3 length: 17
clone size: few
D gene: TRBD2
J gene: TRBJ2-1
V gene: TRBV28
CDR3 DNA: TGTGCCAGCAGTTTATTGCGGCTAGCGGGGGGAAACAATGAGCAGTTCTTC
CDR3 protein: CASSLLRLAGGNNEQFF

CDR3 length: 15
clone size: NA
D gene: NA
J gene: TRBJ1-4
V gene: TRBV18
CDR3 DNA: TGTGCCAGTTCACCACCGGGCCGGTCGGCCGGAAAACTGTTTTTT
CDR3 protein: CASSPPGRSAGKLFF

CDR3 length: 14
clone size: NA
D gene: NA
J gene: TRBJ2-1
V gene: TRBV10-1
CDR3 DNA: TGCGCCAGCAGTGAGTCGGGCTCCTACAATGAGCAGTTCTTC
CDR3 protein: CASSESGSYNEQFF

CDR3 length: 15
clone size: NA
D gene: TRBD2
J gene: TRBJ2-5
V gene: TRBV14
CDR3 DNA: TGTGCCAGCAGCCAACGGACGGGGGGGCCGGAGACCCAGTACTTC
CDR3 protein: CASSQRTGGPETQYF

CDR3 length: 13
clone size: NA
D gene: NA
J gene: TRBJ1-1
V gene: TRBV30
CDR3 DNA: TGTGCCTGGAGTGGAACAGGGAACACTGAAGCTTTCTTT
CDR3 protein: CAWSGTGNTEAFF

CDR3 length: 15
clone size: NA
D gene: NA
J gene: TRBJ1-2
V gene: TRBV6-5
CDR3 DNA: TGTGCCAGCAGTTACGGGGCAGGTCCAGGAGGTGGCTACACCTTC
CDR3 protein: CASSYGAGPGGGYTF

CDR3 length: 14
clone size: once
D gene: NA
J gene: TRBJ1-4
V gene: TRBV18
CDR3 DNA: TGTGCCAGCTCACCATCCCGGCTGAATGAAAAACTGTTTTTT
CDR3 protein: CASSPSRLNEKLFF

CDR3 length: 13
clone size: NA
D gene: TRBD1
J gene: TRBJ1-2
V gene: TRBV5-1
CDR3 DNA: TGCGCCAGCAGCACCGGGACAGAGGTTGGCTACACCTTC
CDR3 protein: CASSTGTEVGYTF

CDR3 length: 14
clone size: NA
D gene: NA
J gene: TRBJ2-3
V gene: TRBV2
CDR3 DNA: TGTGCCAGCAGTGAAACGGTTGGGGGAGATACGCAGTATTTT
CDR3 protein: CASSETVGGDTQYF

CDR3 length: 13
clone size: NA
D gene: NA
J gene: TRBJ1-5
V gene: TRBV7-8
CDR3 DNA: TGTGCCAGCAGCTCTGACCTGGATCAGCCCCAGCATTTT
CDR3 protein: CASSSDLDQPQHF

CDR3 length: 15
clone size: NA
D gene: NA
J gene: TRBJ2-7
V gene: TRBV5-1
CDR3 DNA: TGCGCCAGCAGCTTGGTACGACTTAACCCTTACGAGCAGTACTTC
CDR3 protein: CASSLVRLNPYEQYF

CDR3 length: 15
clone size: few
D gene: NA
J gene: TRBJ2-1
V gene: TRBV5-4
CDR3 DNA: TGTGCCAGCAGCCCGGGAAAGCGGGCACCCAATGAGCAGTTCTTC
CDR3 protein: CASSPGKRAPNEQFF

CDR3 length: 16
clone size: NA
D gene: TRBD1
J gene: TRBJ1-2
V gene: TRBV27
CDR3 DNA: TGTGCCAGCAGTCGGACAGGGACTCGAGTTGGATATGGCTACACCTTC
CDR3 protein: CASSRTGTRVGYGYTF

CDR3 length: 14
clone size: NA
D gene: NA
J gene: TRBJ2-2
V gene: TRBV5-1
CDR3 DNA: TGCGCCAGCAGCTTGTCCCCTACTTCAGGGGAGCTGTTTTTT
CDR3 protein: CASSLSPTSGELFF

CDR3 length: 16
clone size: NA
D gene: TRBD2
J gene: TRBJ2-1
V gene: TRBV3-1/TRBV3-2
CDR3 DNA: TGTGCCAGCAGCCAAGGCCTAGCGGGGGGCCCTAATGAGCAGTTCTTC
CDR3 protein: CASSQGLAGGPNEQFF

CDR3 length: 14
clone size: NA
D gene: NA
J gene: TRBJ1-1
V gene: TRBV4-2
CDR3 DNA: TGTGCCAGCAGCCAAGCGGGAACGGACACTGAAGCTTTCTTT
CDR3 protein: CASSQAGTDTEAFF

CDR3 length: 13
clone size: NA
D gene: TRBD2
J gene: TRBJ2-7
V gene: TRBV27
CDR3 DNA: TGTGCCAGCAGAATTAGCGGGACCTACGAGCAGTACTTC
CDR3 protein: CASRISGTYEQYF

CDR3 length: 14
clone size: NA
D gene: TRBD1
J gene: TRBJ1-5
V gene: TRBV10-3
CDR3 DNA: TGTACCATCAGTCGGACAGGGAGCAATCAGCCCCAGCATTTT
CDR3 protein: CTISRTGSNQPQHF

CDR3 length: 13
clone size: NA
D gene: TRBD1
J gene: TRBJ1-2
V gene: TRBV9
CDR3 DNA: TGTGCCAGCAGGGGACAGGGGATTGGCGGCTACACCTTC
CDR3 protein: CASRGQGIGGYTF

CDR3 length: 13
clone size: few
D gene: NA
J gene: TRBJ1-1
V gene: TRBV27
CDR3 DNA: TGTGCCAGCAGTTTTCGCAGGGTGACTGAAGCTTTCTTT
CDR3 protein: CASSFRRVTEAFF

CDR3 length: 16
clone size: once
D gene: NA
J gene: TRBJ1-6
V gene: TRBV14
CDR3 DNA: TGTGCCAGCAGCCAAGATGAAGACTCCTATAATTCACCCCTCCACTTT
CDR3 protein: CASSQDEDSYNSPLHF

CDR3 length: 17
clone size: NA
D gene: TRBD2
J gene: TRBJ2-5
V gene: TRBV10-3
CDR3 DNA: TGTGCCATCAGTGAGAAGAAACTAGCGGGGGGGCAAGAGACCCAGTACTTC
CDR3 protein: CAISEKKLAGGQETQYF

CDR3 length: 17
clone size: NA
D gene: NA
J gene: TRBJ2-7
V gene: TRBV5-1
CDR3 DNA: TGCGCCAGCACCCCCGGTGGGGGGGCGAAGGGGTTCTACGAGCAGTACTTC
CDR3 protein: CASTPGGGAKGFYEQYF

CDR3 length: 15
clone size: NA
D gene: TRBD1
J gene: TRBJ2-2
V gene: TRBV28
CDR3 DNA: TGTGCCAGCAGTCCCGACAGGGAGAACACCGGGGAGCTGTTTTTT
CDR3 protein: CASSPDRENTGELFF

CDR3 length: 14
clone size: NA
D gene: NA
J gene: TRBJ1-1
V gene: TRBV29-1
CDR3 DNA: TGCAGCGTTGAAGATCGCGGGTTGAACACTGAAGCTTTCTTT
CDR3 protein: CSVEDRGLNTEAFF

CDR3 length: 15
clone size: many
D gene: TRBD2
J gene: TRBJ2-1
V gene: TRBV7-6
CDR3 DNA: TGTGCCAGCAGCCTTAGGCCGGTGACTAGCTATGAGCAGTTCTTC
CDR3 protein: CASSLRPVTSYEQFF

CDR3 length: 15
clone size: NA
D gene: NA
J gene: TRBJ2-7
V gene: TRBV5-4
CDR3 DNA: TGTGCCAGCAGCTTTTCCCCACTTGGGAACTACGAGCAGTACTTC
CDR3 protein: CASSFSPLGNYEQYF